A selection of T cell receptor beta chains follows, all from one sample in a study of Ad26.COV2.S vaccination and SARS-CoV-2 variants. Profiled with immunoSEQ multiplex PCR; TCRdb holds only in-frame clones, not every one. The sample carries about 350,000 clones, roughly 89% recorded once. This specimen was peripheral blood, taken in a trial of Ad26.COV2.S vaccine versus placebo. The receptors shown here come from a person aged 18-60 years who received the Ad26.COV2.S COVID-19 vaccine or a placebo. The CDR3 runs from the conserved cysteine through the conserved F or W. A D gene is named only where the DNA matches it firmly. Clone sizes are given selectively: once, few, many, or a class where the clone is expanded.

J gene: TRBJ2-2
clone size: .
V gene: TRBV3-1/TRBV3-2
D gene: .
CDR3 protein: CASSQEHLTGNRLPNTGELFF
CDR3 DNA: TGTGCCAGCAGCCAAGAACATCTCACAGGGAATCGTCTACCGAACACCGGGGAGCTGTTTTTT

J gene: TRBJ1-2
clone size: .
V gene: TRBV11-2
D gene: .
CDR3 protein: CASSTDTGYGYTF
CDR3 DNA: TGTGCCAGCAGCACGGACACCGGTTATGGCTACACCTTC

J gene: TRBJ1-2
clone size: .
V gene: TRBV7-2
D gene: .
CDR3 protein: CASSPTWGVGTF
CDR3 DNA: .

J gene: TRBJ2-7
clone size: .
V gene: TRBV5-1
D gene: TRBD2
CDR3 protein: CASRVGAGVNEQYF
CDR3 DNA: TGCGCCAGCAGGGTTGGGGCGGGGGTCAACGAGCAGTACTTC

J gene: TRBJ2-2
clone size: .
V gene: TRBV7-8
D gene: .
CDR3 protein: CASSPFSGKGTGELFF
CDR3 DNA: TGTGCCAGCAGCCCGTTTTCAGGGAAGGGAACCGGGGAGCTGTTTTTT

J gene: TRBJ1-1
clone size: .
V gene: TRBV10-3
D gene: .
CDR3 protein: CAISELLPGGAPQAFF
CDR3 DNA: TGTGCCATCAGTGAATTGCTGCCGGGGGGAGCTCCTCAAGCTTTCTTT

J gene: TRBJ1-6
clone size: once
V gene: TRBV11-2
D gene: .
CDR3 protein: CASSYEGLWGVNSPLHF
CDR3 DNA: TGTGCCAGCAGCTACGAGGGGCTCTGGGGCGTTAATTCACCCCTCCACTTT

J gene: TRBJ2-1
clone size: .
V gene: TRBV7-8
D gene: .
CDR3 protein: CASSLSLAGSEQFF
CDR3 DNA: TGTGCCAGCAGCTTATCTTTGGCGGGTTCTGAGCAGTTCTTC

J gene: TRBJ2-6
clone size: .
V gene: TRBV27
D gene: .
CDR3 protein: CASSSSSGANVLTF
CDR3 DNA: TGTGCCAGCAGTTCTTCCTCTGGGGCCAACGTCCTGACTTTC

J gene: TRBJ2-7
clone size: .
V gene: TRBV28
D gene: .
CDR3 protein: CASATSYEQYF
CDR3 DNA: TGTGCCAGCGCAACATCCTACGAGCAGTACTTC

J gene: TRBJ2-3
clone size: .
V gene: TRBV25-1
D gene: .
CDR3 protein: CASSESGDTDTQYF
CDR3 DNA: TGTGCCAGCAGTGAATCTGGTGACACAGATACGCAGTATTTT

J gene: TRBJ1-2
clone size: .
V gene: TRBV2
D gene: TRBD1
CDR3 protein: CASSGGTGYGYTF
CDR3 DNA: TGTGCCAGCAGTGGTGGGACAGGCTATGGCTACACCTTC

J gene: TRBJ2-1
clone size: .
V gene: TRBV30
D gene: TRBD2
CDR3 protein: CAGGEGLAGGPNEQFF
CDR3 DNA: TGTGCCGGGGGGGAGGGACTAGCGGGAGGGCCGAATGAGCAGTTCTTC

J gene: TRBJ1-1
clone size: few
V gene: TRBV29-1
D gene: .
CDR3 protein: CSVVKFPNTEAFF
CDR3 DNA: TGCAGCGTTGTCAAGTTCCCGAACACTGAAGCTTTCTTT

J gene: TRBJ2-7
clone size: .
V gene: TRBV7-9
D gene: .
CDR3 protein: CASSLGVLYEQYF
CDR3 DNA: TGTGCCAGCAGCTTGGGGGTCCTCTACGAGCAGTACTTC

J gene: TRBJ2-5
clone size: .
V gene: TRBV9
D gene: .
CDR3 protein: CASSALGGRETQYF
CDR3 DNA: TGTGCCAGCAGCGCCTTAGGGGGGAGAGAGACCCAGTACTTC

J gene: TRBJ1-1
clone size: .
V gene: TRBV5-1
D gene: .
CDR3 protein: CASSLDGSGRAEAFF
CDR3 DNA: TGCGCCAGCAGCTTGGATGGCTCAGGGAGGGCTGAAGCTTTCTTT

J gene: TRBJ2-2
clone size: .
V gene: TRBV19
D gene: TRBD1
CDR3 protein: CASSMAGGADTGELFF
CDR3 DNA: TGTGCCAGTAGTATGGCAGGGGGCGCGGACACCGGGGAGCTGTTTTTT

J gene: TRBJ2-7
clone size: .
V gene: TRBV6-5
D gene: .
CDR3 protein: CASSPRDGYEQYF
CDR3 DNA: TGTGCCAGCAGCCCGCGGGACGGCTACGAGCAGTACTTC

J gene: TRBJ2-7
clone size: .
V gene: TRBV12-3/TRBV12-4
D gene: .
CDR3 protein: CASSLGDRYEQYF
CDR3 DNA: TGTGCCAGCAGTCTAGGGGACCGCTACGAGCAGTACTTC

J gene: TRBJ2-7
clone size: once
V gene: TRBV2
D gene: TRBD2
CDR3 protein: CASSRDGGSSYEQYF
CDR3 DNA: TGTGCCAGCAGTCGGGACGGGGGGAGCTCCTACGAGCAGTACTTC

J gene: TRBJ1-6
clone size: .
V gene: TRBV5-4
D gene: TRBD1
CDR3 protein: CASSLGQGSSPLHF
CDR3 DNA: TGTGCCAGCAGCTTGGGACAGGGCAGTTCACCCCTCCACTTT

J gene: TRBJ2-7
clone size: .
V gene: TRBV9
D gene: .
CDR3 protein: CASSVGGDSYEQYF
CDR3 DNA: TGTGCCAGCAGCGTAGGCGGGGATTCCTACGAGCAGTACTTC

J gene: TRBJ1-4
clone size: .
V gene: TRBV4-1
D gene: TRBD1
CDR3 protein: CASSQKTGDGEKLFF
CDR3 DNA: TGCGCCAGCAGCCAGAAAACAGGGGACGGTGAAAAACTGTTTTTT

J gene: TRBJ2-3
clone size: .
V gene: TRBV27
D gene: TRBD2
CDR3 protein: CASSLWSSGTSTDTQYF
CDR3 DNA: TGTGCCAGCAGTTTATGGTCTAGCGGGACTAGCACAGATACGCAGTATTTT

J gene: TRBJ1-5
clone size: .
V gene: TRBV5-1
D gene: .
CDR3 protein: CASSPDGGQPQHF
CDR3 DNA: TGCGCCAGCAGCCCCGACGGTGGTCAGCCCCAGCATTTT

J gene: TRBJ2-3
clone size: once
V gene: TRBV5-1
D gene: .
CDR3 protein: CASSFSGSTDTQYF
CDR3 DNA: TGCGCCAGCAGCTTCTCCGGGAGCACAGATACGCAGTATTTT

J gene: TRBJ2-5
clone size: .
V gene: TRBV5-4
D gene: .
CDR3 protein: CASSSTGTTLETQYF
CDR3 DNA: TGTGCCAGCAGCTCCACCGGGACGACCCTAGAGACCCAGTACTTC

J gene: TRBJ2-1
clone size: .
V gene: TRBV7-2
D gene: .
CDR3 protein: CASSLGTGLSSYNEQFF
CDR3 DNA: TGTGCCAGCAGCTTAGGCACGGGACTGAGCTCCTACAATGAGCAGTTCTTC

J gene: TRBJ2-7
clone size: few
V gene: TRBV10-1
D gene: .
CDR3 protein: CASSDQGYEQYF
CDR3 DNA: TGCGCCAGCAGTGATCAGGGGTACGAGCAGTACTTC

J gene: TRBJ1-1
clone size: .
V gene: TRBV2
D gene: .
CDR3 protein: CASRADNTEAFF
CDR3 DNA: TGTGCCAGCAGGGCAGATAACACTGAAGCTTTCTTT